This T cell receptor beta chain emerged from a study of shared clonotypes between healthy human individuals. Study findings and constraints: Donor scarcity curtailed the genetic and exposure-history diversity represented herein.

V dropped 0 bases and J dropped 1 base, with 10 bases sitting between them. CDR3 length: 15 amino acids. Germline CDR1 MNHNS, CDR2 SASEGT. Sequencing used immunoSEQ multiplex PCR; TCRdb keeps in-frame clones, though not all of them. The sample consists of some 2,100,000 clones, roughly 95% of them appearing once. Worth noting for this clone: Its cognate antigen is unknown.

Study donors comprised healthy, HIV-negative adults devoid of recent acute infection or vaccination. Sequenced material: naive CD4+ T cells sorted from blood. Regarding subset: CD45RA+ positively selected. The origin of this receptor is a young man in good health. The chain combines TRBV6-1 with TRBJ2-7, with unresolved D. CDR3 protein: CASSEAGSDSYEQYF. The CDR3 nucleotides are TGTGCCAGCAGTGAAGCGGGCAGTGATTCCTACGAGCAGTACTTC.